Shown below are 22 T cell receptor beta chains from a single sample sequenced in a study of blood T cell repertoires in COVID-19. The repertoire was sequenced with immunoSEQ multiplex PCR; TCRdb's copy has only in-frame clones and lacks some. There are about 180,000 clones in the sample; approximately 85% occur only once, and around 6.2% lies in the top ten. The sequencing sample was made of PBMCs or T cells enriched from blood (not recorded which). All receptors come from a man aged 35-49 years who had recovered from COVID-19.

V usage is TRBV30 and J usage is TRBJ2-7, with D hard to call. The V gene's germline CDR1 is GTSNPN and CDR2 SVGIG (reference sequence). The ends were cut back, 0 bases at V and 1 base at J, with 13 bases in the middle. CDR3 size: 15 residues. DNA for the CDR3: TGTGCCTGGAGTGTACGAGGTACCTATTCCTACGAGCAGTACTTC. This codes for CAWSVRGTYSYEQYF.

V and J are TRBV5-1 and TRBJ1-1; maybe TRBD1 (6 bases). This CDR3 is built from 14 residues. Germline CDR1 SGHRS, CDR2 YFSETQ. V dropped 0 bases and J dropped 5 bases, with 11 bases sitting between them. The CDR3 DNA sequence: TGCGCCAGCAGCTTGGCGGTGAGGGGGACTGAAGCTTTCTTT. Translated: CASSLAVRGTEAFF.

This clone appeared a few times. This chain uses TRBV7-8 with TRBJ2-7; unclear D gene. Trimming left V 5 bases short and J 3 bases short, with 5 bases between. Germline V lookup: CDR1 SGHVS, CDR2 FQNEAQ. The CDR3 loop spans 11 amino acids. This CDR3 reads CASSHIYEQYF. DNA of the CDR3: TGTGCCAGCAGCCACATCTACGAGCAGTACTTC. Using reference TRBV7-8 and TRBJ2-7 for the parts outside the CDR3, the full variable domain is GAGVSQSPRYKVAKRGQDVALRCDPISGHVSLFWYQQALGQGPEFLTYFQNEAQLDKSGLPSDRFFAERPEGSVSTLKIQRTQQEDSAVYLCASSHIYEQYFGPGTRLTVT.

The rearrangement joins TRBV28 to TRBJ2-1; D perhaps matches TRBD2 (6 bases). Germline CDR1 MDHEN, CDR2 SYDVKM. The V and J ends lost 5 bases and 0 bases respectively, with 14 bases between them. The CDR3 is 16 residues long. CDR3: CASSRAGTSSYNEQFF. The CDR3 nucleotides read TGTGCCAGCAGTAGGGCGGGAACTAGCTCCTACAATGAGCAGTTCTTC.

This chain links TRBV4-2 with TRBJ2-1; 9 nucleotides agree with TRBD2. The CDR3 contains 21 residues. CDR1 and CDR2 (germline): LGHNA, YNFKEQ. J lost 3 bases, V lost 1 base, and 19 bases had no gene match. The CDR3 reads CASSQVGAGGGLHPRYNEQFF. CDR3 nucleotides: TGTGCCAGCAGCCAAGTAGGAGCGGGGGGCGGCCTCCACCCCCGCTACAATGAGCAGTTCTTC.

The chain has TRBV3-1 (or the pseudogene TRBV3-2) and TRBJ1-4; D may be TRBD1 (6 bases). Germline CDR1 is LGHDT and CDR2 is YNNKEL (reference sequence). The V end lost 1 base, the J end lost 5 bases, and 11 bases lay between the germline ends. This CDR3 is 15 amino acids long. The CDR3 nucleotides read TGTGCCAGCAGCCAAGCGGACAGCGAAAATGAAAAACTGTTTTTT. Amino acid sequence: CASSQADSENEKLFF.

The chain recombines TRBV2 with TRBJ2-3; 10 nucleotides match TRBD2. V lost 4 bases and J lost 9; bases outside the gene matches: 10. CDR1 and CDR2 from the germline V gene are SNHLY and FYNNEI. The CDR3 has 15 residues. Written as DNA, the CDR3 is TGTGCCAGCAGTGTACCTAGCGGGGGAATGGAAACGCAGTATTTT. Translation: CASSVPSGGMETQYF.

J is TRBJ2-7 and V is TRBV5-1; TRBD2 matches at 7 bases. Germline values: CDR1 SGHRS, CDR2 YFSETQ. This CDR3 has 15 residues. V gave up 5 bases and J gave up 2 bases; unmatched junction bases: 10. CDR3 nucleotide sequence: TGCGCCAGCAGGTTCGCCGGGGGGAGGACCTACGAGCAGTACTTC. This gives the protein CASRFAGGRTYEQYF.

CDR3 nucleotides: TGTGCCAGTAGTACCCTCAACTATGGCTACACCTTC. It specifies CASSTLNYGYTF. The chain is built from TRBV19 and TRBJ1-2, with D unresolved. The CDR3 length is 12 residues. Trimming took 4 bases from V and 2 from J, leaving 5 bases between them. Germline-derived CDR1 and CDR2 are LNHDA and SQIVND (reference sequence).

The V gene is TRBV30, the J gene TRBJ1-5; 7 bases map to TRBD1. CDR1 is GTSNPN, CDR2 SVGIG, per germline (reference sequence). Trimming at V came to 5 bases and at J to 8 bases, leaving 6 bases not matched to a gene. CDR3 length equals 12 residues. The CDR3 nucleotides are TGTGCCTGGGGGGACAGCGACAAGCCCCAGCATTTT. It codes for CAWGDSDKPQHF.

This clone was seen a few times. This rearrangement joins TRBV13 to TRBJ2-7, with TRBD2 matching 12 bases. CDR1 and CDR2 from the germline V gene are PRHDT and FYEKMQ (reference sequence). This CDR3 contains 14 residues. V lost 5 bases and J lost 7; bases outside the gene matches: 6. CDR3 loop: CASSLAGGPSEQYF. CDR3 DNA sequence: TGTGCCAGCAGCCTAGCGGGAGGGCCGAGTGAGCAGTACTTC.

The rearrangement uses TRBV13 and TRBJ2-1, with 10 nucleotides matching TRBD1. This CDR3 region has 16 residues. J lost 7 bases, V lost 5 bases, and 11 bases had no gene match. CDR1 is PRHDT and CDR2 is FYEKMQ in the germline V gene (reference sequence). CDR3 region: CASSGRGQGRKNEQFF. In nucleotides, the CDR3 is TGTGCCAGCAGCGGCCGGGGACAGGGGAGGAAAAATGAGCAGTTCTTC.

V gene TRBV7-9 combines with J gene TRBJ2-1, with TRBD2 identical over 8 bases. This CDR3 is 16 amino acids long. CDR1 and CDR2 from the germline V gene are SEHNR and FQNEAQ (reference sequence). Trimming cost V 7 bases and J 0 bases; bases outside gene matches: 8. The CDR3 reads CASTTTSARSYNEQFF. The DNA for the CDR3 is TGTGCCAGCACGACGACTAGCGCCCGCTCCTACAATGAGCAGTTCTTC.

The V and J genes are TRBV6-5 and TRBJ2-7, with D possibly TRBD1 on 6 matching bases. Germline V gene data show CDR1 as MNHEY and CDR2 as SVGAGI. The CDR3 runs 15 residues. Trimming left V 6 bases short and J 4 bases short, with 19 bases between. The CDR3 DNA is TGTGCCAGCAGGCAGCCTGGACAGTTGGCTTACGAGCAGTACTTC. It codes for CASRQPGQLAYEQYF.

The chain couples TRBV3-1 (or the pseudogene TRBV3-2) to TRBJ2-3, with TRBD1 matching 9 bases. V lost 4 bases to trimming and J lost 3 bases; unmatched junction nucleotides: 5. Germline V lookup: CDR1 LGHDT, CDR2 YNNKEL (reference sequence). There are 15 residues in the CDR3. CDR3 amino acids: CASSLRTGVTDTQYF. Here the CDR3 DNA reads TGTGCCAGCAGCCTCCGGACAGGGGTGACAGATACGCAGTATTTT.

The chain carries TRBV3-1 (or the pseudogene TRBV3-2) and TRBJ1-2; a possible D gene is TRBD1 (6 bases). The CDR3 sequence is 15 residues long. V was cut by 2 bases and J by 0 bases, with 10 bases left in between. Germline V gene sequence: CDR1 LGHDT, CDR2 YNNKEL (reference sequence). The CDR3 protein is CASSQTGWANYGYTF. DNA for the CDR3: TGTGCCAGCAGCCAAACAGGGTGGGCTAACTATGGCTACACCTTC.

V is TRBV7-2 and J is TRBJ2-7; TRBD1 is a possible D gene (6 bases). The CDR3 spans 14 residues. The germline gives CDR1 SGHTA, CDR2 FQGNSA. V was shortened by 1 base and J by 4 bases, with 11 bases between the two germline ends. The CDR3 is CASSLVVQGYEQYF. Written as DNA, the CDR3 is TGTGCCAGCAGCTTAGTTGTTCAGGGGTACGAGCAGTACTTC.

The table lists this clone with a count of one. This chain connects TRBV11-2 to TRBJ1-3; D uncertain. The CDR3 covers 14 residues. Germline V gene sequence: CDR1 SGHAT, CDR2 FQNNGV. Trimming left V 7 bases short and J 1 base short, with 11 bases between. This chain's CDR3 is CASTPRGSGNTIYF. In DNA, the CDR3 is TGTGCCAGCACCCCAAGAGGGTCTGGAAACACCATATATTTT. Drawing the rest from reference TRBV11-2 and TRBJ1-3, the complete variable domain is EAGVAQSPRYKIIEKRQSVAFWCNPISGHATLYWYQQILGQGPKLLIQFQNNGVVDDSQLPKDRFSAERLKGVDSTLKIQPAKLEDSAVYLCASTPRGSGNTIYFGEGSWLTVV.

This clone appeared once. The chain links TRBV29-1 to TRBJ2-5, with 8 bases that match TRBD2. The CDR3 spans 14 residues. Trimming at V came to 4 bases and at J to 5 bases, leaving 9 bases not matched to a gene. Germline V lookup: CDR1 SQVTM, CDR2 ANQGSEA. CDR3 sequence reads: CSVAAAGGGETQYF. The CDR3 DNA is TGCAGCGTTGCTGCCGCGGGGGGCGGGGAGACCCAGTACTTC.

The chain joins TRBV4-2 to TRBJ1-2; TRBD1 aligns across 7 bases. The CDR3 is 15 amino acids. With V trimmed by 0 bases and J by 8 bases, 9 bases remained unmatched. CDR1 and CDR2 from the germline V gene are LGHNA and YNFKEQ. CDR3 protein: CASSQDLPGGSGYTF. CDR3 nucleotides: TGTGCCAGCAGCCAAGATTTGCCAGGGGGGAGCGGCTACACCTTC.

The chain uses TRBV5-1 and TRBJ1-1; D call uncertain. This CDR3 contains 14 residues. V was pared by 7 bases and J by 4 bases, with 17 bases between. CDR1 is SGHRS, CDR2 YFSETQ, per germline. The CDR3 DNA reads TGCGCCAGCGAAGAGGGTGATCAAACCACTGAAGCTTTCTTT. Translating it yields CASEEGDQTTEAFF.

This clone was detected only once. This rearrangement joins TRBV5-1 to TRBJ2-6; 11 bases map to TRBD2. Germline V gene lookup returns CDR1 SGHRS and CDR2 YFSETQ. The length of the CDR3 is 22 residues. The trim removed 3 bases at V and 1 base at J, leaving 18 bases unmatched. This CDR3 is CASSWGNYGTSGMSSGANVLTF. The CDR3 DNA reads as TGCGCCAGCAGCTGGGGTAATTATGGGACTAGCGGTATGTCATCTGGGGCCAACGTCCTGACTTTC.